The T cell receptor (beta chain) under discussion was sequenced for a study of beta chain features in type 1 diabetes. Remarks on this clone: Antigen: not known.

Findings of the study overall: The analysis here could not establish whether HLA type shapes TCRB rearrangement. A closer apparent resemblance between naive, central memory and Treg TCRB repertoires was seen in patients than in healthy donors.

The whole isolated RNA underwent reverse transcription, so sequencing captured expressed TCRB transcripts. Deep immunoSEQ sequencing covered naive, central memory and regulatory T cell samples. Profiling relied on immunoSEQ multiplex PCR, and the TCRdb table lists in-frame clones only, not all of them. The sample records 450,000 to 600,000 clones, 30% being singletons. V was pared by 5 bases and J by 1 base, with 12 bases between. Germline assignment: CDR1 SGHVS and CDR2 FQNEAQ. CDR3 size: 16 residues. The chain recombines TRBV7-8 with TRBJ2-6; D could derive from TRBD1 or TRBD2 (5 bases each). The clonotype comes from a man aged 18 to 29 in good health. Material: naive CD4+ T cells from blood. The CDR3 spells CASSTTGASGANVLTF. Here the CDR3 DNA reads TGTGCCAGCAGCACAACCGGGGCGTCTGGGGCCAACGTCCTGACTTTC.